The 24 T cell receptor beta chains below come from one sample, sequenced in a study of cytomegalovirus exposure and HLA in healthy donors. This PCR relied on a set of 60 Vbeta primers and 13 Jbeta primers. Some clones are missing from TCRdb's copy, which holds only in-frame ones; the method was immunoSEQ multiplex PCR. The sample consists of around 300,000 clones, almost 85% of them appearing once. Sequenced input: PBMCs. These receptors were collected from a woman aged 40 to 55 in good health and CMV-seropositive.

This clone was seen a handful of times. V and J are TRBV27 and TRBJ2-7; D is perhaps TRBD2 (6 bases). The V and J ends lost 7 bases and 0 bases respectively, with 19 bases between them. This CDR3 is 16 amino acids long. Germline-derived CDR1 and CDR2 are MNHEY and SMNVEV (reference sequence). CDR3 in DNA: TGTGCCAGCACCCAAACCGGGAGAGCCCCCTCCTACGAGCAGTACTTC. This gives the protein CASTQTGRAPSYEQYF.

The chain is built from TRBV2 and TRBJ2-4; 7 nucleotides align to TRBD2. Looked up from germline, CDR1 is SNHLY and CDR2 is FYNNEI. CDR3 length: 13 amino acids. V lost 8 bases, J lost 4 bases, and 5 bases stayed unmatched. CDR3 amino acids: CASLGLRKNIQYF. CDR3 nucleotide sequence: TGTGCCAGCCTGGGACTAAGAAAAAACATTCAGTACTTC.

Only one count was recorded for this clone. This chain links TRBV27 with TRBJ2-1; TRBD1 agrees at 8 bases. CDR3 length: 14 residues. Germline V lookup: CDR1 MNHEY, CDR2 SMNVEV (reference sequence). V shed 2 bases and J 4 bases; nucleotides not matched to a gene: 1. For the CDR3, the DNA is TGTGCCAGCAGTTTAGACAGGGGATACAATGAGCAGTTCTTC. Residues: CASSLDRGYNEQFF.

The chain is built from TRBV7-9 and TRBJ1-1; D remains unclear. This CDR3 comprises 11 residues. V dropped 8 bases and J dropped 0 bases, with 4 bases sitting between them. Germline V CDR1 and CDR2: SEHNR, FQNEAQ (reference sequence). CDR3 protein: CASGLNTEAFF. The CDR3 nucleotides are TGTGCCAGCGGGCTGAACACTGAAGCTTTCTTT.

The chain employs TRBV6-1 and TRBJ2-3; D call uncertain. V dropped 1 base and J dropped 0 bases, with 5 bases sitting between them. Germline lookup yields CDR1 MNHNS and CDR2 SASEGT. The CDR3 extends over 14 amino acids. The CDR3 sequence: CASSEGLSTDTQYF. The CDR3 DNA reads as TGTGCCAGCAGTGAAGGACTGAGCACAGATACGCAGTATTTT.

The chain uses TRBV4-1 and TRBJ1-2; D gene ambiguous. Germline-derived CDR1 and CDR2 are MGHRA and YSYEKL. Deletions cut 5 bases from V and 4 bases from J, with 17 bases between. There are 15 residues in the CDR3. The chain's CDR3 is CASSIGEALFYGYTF. The DNA of the CDR3 is TGCGCCAGCAGCATCGGGGAGGCCCTCTTCTATGGCTACACCTTC.

V gene TRBV6-5 combines with J gene TRBJ1-5, with D uncertain. The CDR3 sequence is 15 residues long. The ends were cut back, 6 bases at V and 2 bases at J, with 14 bases in the middle. Germline loops: CDR1 MNHEY, CDR2 SVGAGI. CDR3 loop: CASSPFSVGNQPQHF. CDR3 in DNA: TGTGCCAGCAGCCCCTTTTCGGTGGGCAATCAGCCCCAGCATTTT.

The V call is TRBV4-3, the J call TRBJ2-2; 11 nucleotides align to TRBD2. Germline V lookup: CDR1 LGHNA, CDR2 YSLEER. J lost 7 bases, V lost 0 bases, and 4 bases had no gene match. The CDR3 has 16 residues. CDR3 DNA: TGCGCCAGCAGCCAAGAACTAGCGGGAGTTATCGGGGAGCTGTTTTTT. Translation gives CASSQELAGVIGELFF.

In the case of this clone: One junction end does not reproduce the germline sequence, and a read error may be involved. The genes are TRBV7-9 and TRBJ2-7; D is undetermined. Germline CDR1 is SEHNR and CDR2 is FQNEAQ (reference sequence). There are 13 residues in the CDR3. CDR3 protein: CSSSLAPPYEQYF. The CDR3 DNA reads as TGTTCCAGCAGCTTAGCCCCTCCCTACGAGCAGTACTTC.

CDR3 protein: CASSLGASGNPYEQYF. CDR3 bases: TGCGCCAGCAGCTTGGGCGCTAGCGGGAATCCCTACGAGCAGTACTTC. V is TRBV5-1 and J is TRBJ2-7; 9 nucleotides align to TRBD2. Germline trimming cut 0 bases from V and 2 bases from J; bases unmatched to any gene: 6. CDR3 length: 16 amino acids. Germline V gene sequence: CDR1 SGHRS, CDR2 YFSETQ.

For the CDR3, the DNA is TGTGCCAGCAGCTTGGCAGGTCAGAACTATGGCTACACCTTC. Protein sequence: CASSLAGQNYGYTF. This chain joins TRBV5-5 and TRBJ1-2; D not certain. This CDR3 spans 14 amino acids. The germline CDR1 and CDR2 sequences are SGHKS and YYEKEE (reference sequence). V lost 0 bases and J lost 2, with 8 bases in between.

V gene TRBV6-1 combines with J gene TRBJ2-7, with D unclear. The CDR3 contains 14 residues. CDR1 is MNHNS and CDR2 is SASEGT in the germline V gene. Trimming shortened V by 6 bases and J by 2 bases, and 14 bases separated the two germline ends. CDR3 in DNA: TGTGCCAGCAGGGCGACCTACGGAGCCTACGAGCAGTACTTC. It is translated as CASRATYGAYEQYF.

V gene TRBV6-1 combines with J gene TRBJ2-3; 9 bases line up with TRBD2. Per germline, CDR1 MNHNS and CDR2 SASEGT. The CDR3 length is 16 residues. With V trimmed by 4 bases and J by 2 bases, 7 bases remained unmatched. The CDR3 DNA reads TGTGCCAGCAGTGGGATGTCTAGCGGGACCACAGATACGCAGTATTTT. Translating it yields CASSGMSSGTTDTQYF.

This clone was detected once. CDR3 coding DNA: TGTGCCAGCGGCGGGAGGTCCTACAATGAGCAGTTCTTC. Encoded protein: CASGGRSYNEQFF. The chain is built from TRBV18 and TRBJ2-1, with TRBD2 identical over 8 bases. The J segment lost 1 base and the V segment lost 8 bases, leaving 1 base of the junction unmatched. This CDR3 comprises 13 residues. Germline CDR1 and CDR2: KGHSH and LQKENI.

The chain recombines TRBV7-9 with TRBJ2-5; possible D gene TRBD1, 6 bases. The J call may be wrong; the DNA end is better matched by TRBJ2-7. This CDR3 spans 14 amino acids. Germline values: CDR1 SEHNR, CDR2 FQNEAQ (reference sequence). The CDR3 sequence: CASSLTGTPYEQYF. CDR3 sequence (DNA): TGTGCCAGCAGCTTAACCGGGACACCTTACGAGCAGTACTTC.

The chain couples TRBV5-1 to TRBJ2-7; 9 nucleotides align to TRBD2. There are 17 residues in the CDR3. Germline V gene data show CDR1 as SGHRS and CDR2 as YFSETQ. The junction had 16 bases not matched to a gene; V was cut back by 4 bases and J by 5 bases. CDR3 residues: CASSPLGAGGKKNEQYF. The CDR3 coding sequence is TGCGCCAGCAGCCCCCTGGGGGCGGGAGGGAAAAAAAACGAGCAGTACTTC. The whole variable domain, remainder taken from reference TRBV5-1 and TRBJ2-7, is KAGVTQTPRYLIKTRGQQVTLSCSPISGHRSVSWYQQTPGQGLQFLFEYFSETQRNKGNFPGRFSGRQFSNSRSEMNVSTLELGDSALYLCASSPLGAGGKKNEQYFGPGTRLTVT.

As for this clone: Because the CDR3's place on the DNA is in doubt, the DNA is left out and the CDR3 is given as listed by TCRdb. The chain employs TRBV6-5 and TRBJ2-4; the table assigns TRBD2, which was not confirmed against the DNA. 16 amino acids form the CDR3, both terminal residues included. Germline V lookup: CDR1 MNHEY, CDR2 SVGAGI. The CDR3 spells CASSSSRLAGRNIQYF.

This chain links TRBV13 with TRBJ2-3, with D possibly matching TRBD2 (7 bases). The CDR3 runs 17 residues. The germline gives CDR1 PRHDT, CDR2 FYEKMQ (reference sequence). V shed 5 bases and J shed 2 bases, with 20 bases lying between them. The DNA of the CDR3 is TGTGCCAGCAGCCCGCCCTGGGGGGGGCGCTTCACAGATACGCAGTATTTT. Its translation: CASSPPWGGRFTDTQYF.

The chain is built from TRBV2 and TRBJ1-5; D is undetermined. Trimming left V 4 bases short and J 4 bases short, with 8 bases between. CDR1 and CDR2 from the germline V gene are SNHLY and FYNNEI. This CDR3 comprises 13 residues. CDR3 residues: CASSVRGNQPQHF. CDR3 sequence (DNA): TGTGCCAGCAGTGTACGGGGTAATCAGCCCCAGCATTTT.

The chain joins TRBV6-5 to TRBJ2-5; 8 bases are a match to TRBD2. The J call may be wrong; the DNA end is better matched by TRBJ2-7. The germline CDR1 and CDR2 sequences are MNHEY and SVGAGI. The length of the CDR3 is 14 residues. The chain's CDR3 is CASGLSGTTYEQYF. The DNA for the CDR3 is TGTGCCAGCGGTCTTAGCGGGACCACCTACGAGCAGTACTTC.

This clone was seen just once. The chain joins TRBV7-3 to TRBJ1-1, with D possibly TRBD1 on 6 matching bases. CDR3 length: 16 residues. Germline V gene sequence: CDR1 SGHTA, CDR2 FQGTGA. V lost 5 bases to trimming and J lost 0 bases, with 16 bases between them. The CDR3 reads CASSETGTRMNTEAFF. The CDR3 coding sequence is TGTGCCAGCAGCGAAACCGGGACACGGATGAACACTGAAGCTTTCTTT.

The V gene is TRBV5-1, the J gene TRBJ2-2; D perhaps matches TRBD2 (5 bases). Trimming took 3 bases from V and 7 from J, leaving 22 bases between them. The CDR3 sequence is 17 residues long. Germline V CDR1 and CDR2: SGHRS, YFSETQ. As DNA, the CDR3 is TGCGCCAGCAGCTCTTCTATTTCGGAAACGAGGGTCGGGGAGCTGTTTTTT. This encodes CASSSSISETRVGELFF.

This clone came up a few times. The chain recombines TRBV5-5 with TRBJ1-5; possible D gene TRBD1, 6 bases. The CDR3 is made up of 15 amino acids. Germline V gives CDR1 SGHKS, CDR2 YYEKEE (reference sequence). Trimming removed 0 bases at V and 0 bases at J, with 7 bases between. The CDR3 region is CASSLAGVSNQPQHF. The CDR3 bases are TGTGCCAGCAGCTTGGCAGGGGTTAGCAATCAGCCCCAGCATTTT.

The chain uses TRBV11-2 and TRBJ1-5; the D gene is possibly TRBD1 (5 bases). V was clipped by 6 bases and J by 7 bases, with 22 bases between them. From germline, CDR1 is SGHAT and CDR2 FQNNGV. The CDR3 is 16 residues long. CDR3 in amino acids: CASSRGVGGRGQPQHF. The CDR3 nucleotides read TGTGCCAGCAGTCGAGGCGTCGGGGGGAGAGGGCAGCCCCAGCATTTT.